This TCR beta chain came from a study of T cells in Graves' hyperthyroidism and ophthalmopathy. Findings and caveats of the study: Peripheral blood also featured most of the thyroid clonotypes expanded above 0.001.

Details on this clonotype: Its cognate antigen is unknown.

Amplification of TCR beta CDR3 regions was performed using RNA transcripts as template. The primer set for the first-round RT-PCR of the TCR CDR3 was HTBI. TCRdb processed the multiplex PCR reads anew with MiXCR; each CDR3 protein has one entry. Of roughly 500,000 distinct CDR3 sequences in the sample, about 16% were seen once. This TCR was sampled from a woman aged 30 to 39 with Graves' ophthalmopathy. Sequenced sample: blood.

The CDR3 loop reads CSAEGARSGELFF. Written as DNA, the CDR3 is TGCAGTGCTGAGGGGGCGCGAAGCGGGGAGCTGTTTTTT. The chain recombines TRBV20-1 with TRBJ2-2, with TRBD1 matching over 7 bases. Germline-derived CDR1 and CDR2 are DFQATT and SNEGSKA (reference sequence). The CDR3 runs to 13 residues. The ends lost 5 bases at V and 7 bases at J; junction bases unmatched: 7.